Described below is a single T cell receptor beta chain sequence and its context. Its specificity is unknown. Germline and junction disagree at one end, which may indicate a read error. This CDR3 spans 14 amino acids. Per the germline V gene, CDR1 is WSHSY and CDR2 is SAAADI. The data originate from a study of long-term antiretroviral therapy in people with HIV. Each participant with HIV received care in the United States. Study-level results: Comparison with controls showed narrower CDR3 length ranges in HIV repertoires.

Survey-level resolution applied to immunoSEQ assay v3.0. Data came from immunoSEQ multiplex PCR; TCRdb stores just in-frame clones and leaves some out. The sample lists tens of thousands of clones, roughly 90% occurring once. The sample here was unsorted PBMCs, taken 3.1 years after starting antiretroviral therapy. The source of this sequence is a man in his late teens or twenties with HIV. The J gene is TRBJ2-1, the V gene TRBV10-2; D gene uncertain. CDR3 nucleotide sequence: TGCGCCAGCAATGAGATGGGGTCGTACAATGAGCAGTTCTTC. Translation: CASNEMGSYNEQFF.